This TCR beta chain was identified in a study of T-cell reconstitution after alpha-beta-depleted transplantation in children. It was with unique molecular identifiers that the TCRbeta library was prepared. TCRdb ran MiXCR on the PCR reads and lists one entry per CDR3 protein. The sample shows a few hundred thousand distinct CDR3 sequences, nearly 10% of them seen only once. This clonotype appeared many times. V gave up 7 bases and J gave up 6 bases, with 18 bases separating them. Germline CDR1 SNHLY, CDR2 FYNNEI. The CDR3 is 14 residues long. This clonotype was obtained from a human donor who donated a stem cell graft to a child with SCID. The genes are TRBV2 and TRBJ2-5; D tentatively fits TRBD1 or TRBD2 (5 bases each). The sequencing used PBMCs from the stem cell graft donor, collected from the stem cell graft. Written as DNA, the CDR3 is TGTGCCAGCACCGAGGGGCTAACCCTTAAGACCCAGTACTTC. This gives the protein CASTEGLTLKTQYF.